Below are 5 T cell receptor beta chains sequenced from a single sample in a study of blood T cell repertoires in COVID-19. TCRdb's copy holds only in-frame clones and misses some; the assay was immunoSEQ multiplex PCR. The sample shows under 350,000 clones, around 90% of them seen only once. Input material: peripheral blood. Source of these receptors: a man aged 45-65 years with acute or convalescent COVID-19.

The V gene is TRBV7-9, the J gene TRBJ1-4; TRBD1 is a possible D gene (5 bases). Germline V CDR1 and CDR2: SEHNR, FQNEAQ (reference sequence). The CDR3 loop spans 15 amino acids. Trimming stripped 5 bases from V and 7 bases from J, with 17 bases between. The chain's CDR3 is CASSPAGGYGEKLFF. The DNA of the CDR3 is TGTGCCAGCAGCCCGGCGGGGGGGTACGGTGAAAAACTGTTTTTT.

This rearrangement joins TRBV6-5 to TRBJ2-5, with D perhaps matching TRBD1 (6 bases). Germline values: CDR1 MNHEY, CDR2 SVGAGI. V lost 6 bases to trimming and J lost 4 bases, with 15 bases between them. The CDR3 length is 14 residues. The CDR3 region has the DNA TGTGCCAGCAGCCTGGACAGAGAGGTAGAGACCCAGTACTTC. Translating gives CASSLDREVETQYF.

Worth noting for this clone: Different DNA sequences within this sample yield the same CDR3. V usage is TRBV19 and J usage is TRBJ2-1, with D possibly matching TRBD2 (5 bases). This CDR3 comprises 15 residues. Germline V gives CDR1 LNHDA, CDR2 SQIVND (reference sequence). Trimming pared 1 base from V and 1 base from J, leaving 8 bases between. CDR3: CASSIGTGSYNEQFF. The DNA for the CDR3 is TGTGCCAGTAGTATAGGTACGGGGTCCTACAATGAGCAGTTCTTC.

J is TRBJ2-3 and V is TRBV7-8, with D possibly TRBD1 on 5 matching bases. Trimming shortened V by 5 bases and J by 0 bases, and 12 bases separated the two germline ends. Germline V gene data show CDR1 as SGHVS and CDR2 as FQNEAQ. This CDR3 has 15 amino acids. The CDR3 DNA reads TGTGCCAGCAGCCTAGGGGCACTCAGCACAGATACGCAGTATTTT. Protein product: CASSLGALSTDTQYF.

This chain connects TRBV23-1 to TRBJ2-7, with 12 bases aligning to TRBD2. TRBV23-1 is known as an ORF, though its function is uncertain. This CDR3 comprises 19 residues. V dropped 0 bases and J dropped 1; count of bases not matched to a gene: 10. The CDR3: CASSQSLRTSGDFSYEQYF. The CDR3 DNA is TGCGCCAGCAGTCAATCTTTGCGGACTAGCGGGGACTTTTCCTACGAGCAGTACTTC.